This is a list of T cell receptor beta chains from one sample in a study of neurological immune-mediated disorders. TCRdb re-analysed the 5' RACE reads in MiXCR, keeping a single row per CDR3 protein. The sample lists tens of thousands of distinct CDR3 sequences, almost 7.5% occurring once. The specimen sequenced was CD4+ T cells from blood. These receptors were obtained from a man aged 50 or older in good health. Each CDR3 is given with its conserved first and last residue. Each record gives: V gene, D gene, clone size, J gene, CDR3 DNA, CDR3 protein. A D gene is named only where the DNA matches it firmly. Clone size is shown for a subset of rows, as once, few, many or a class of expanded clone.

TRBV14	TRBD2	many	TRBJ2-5	TGTGCCAGCAGCCAAGAAGCGGGAGGGCCCTGGCGGGAGACCCAGTACTTC	CASSQEAGGPWRETQYF
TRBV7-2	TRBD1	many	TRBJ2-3	TGTGCCAGCGTCGCCGATCACAGGGGGCACACAGATACGCAGTATTTT	CASVADHRGHTDTQYF
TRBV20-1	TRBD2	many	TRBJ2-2	TGCAGTGCTAGAGATCGGACTAGCGGGAGAATGAGGAACACCGGGGAGCTGTTTTTT	CSARDRTSGRMRNTGELFF
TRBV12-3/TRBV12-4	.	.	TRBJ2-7	TGTGCCAGCAGTTTCGGCCAGTCCTACGAGCAGTACTTC	CASSFGQSYEQYF
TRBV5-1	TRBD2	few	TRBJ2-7	TGCGCCAGCAGCCAATCTAGCGGCCAAAGCTACGAGCAGTACTTC	CASSQSSGQSYEQYF
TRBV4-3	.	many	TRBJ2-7	TGCGCCAGCAGCCAAGAATACAGGATCTACGAGCAGTACTTC	CASSQEYRIYEQYF
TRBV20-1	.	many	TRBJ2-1	TGCAGTGCCGGCTCTAACCAATGGCGGCAGTTCTTC	CSAGSNQWRQFF
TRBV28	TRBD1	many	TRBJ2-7	TGTGCCAGCAGTTCGGGACAGGGCCCCTACGAGCAGTACTTC	CASSSGQGPYEQYF
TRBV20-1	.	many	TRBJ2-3	TGCAGTGCTGCCAGGACCCCCCGCGACACAGATACGCAGTATTTT	CSAARTPRDTDTQYF
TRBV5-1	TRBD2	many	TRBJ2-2	TGCGCCAGCAGCCAAATCCCGGGAGGGACGGGAACCGGGGAGCTGTTTTTT	CASSQIPGGTGTGELFF
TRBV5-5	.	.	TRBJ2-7	TGTGCCAGCAGCTTGGATCCCGACGTAAGCTCCTACGAGCAGTACTTC	CASSLDPDVSSYEQYF
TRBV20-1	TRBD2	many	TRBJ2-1	TGCAGTGCTAGAGATGGGCTAGCGGGAGAGAAGGGCAATGAGCAGTTCTTC	CSARDGLAGEKGNEQFF
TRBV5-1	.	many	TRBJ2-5	TGCGCCAGCAAAATTCAAGAGACCCAGTACTTC	CASKIQETQYF
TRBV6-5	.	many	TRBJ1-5	TGTGCCAGCAGCTCGCGGGAGGATAAAAGGGCCCAGCATTTT	CASSSREDKRAQHF
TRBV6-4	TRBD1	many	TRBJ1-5	TGTGCCAGCAGGCGCGGTTCAACGGCCAGGGGGTGTCAGCCCCAGCATTTT	CASRRGSTARGCQPQHF
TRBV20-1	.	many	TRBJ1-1	TGCAGTGCTAGAATTCCTCAGCGTGAAGCTTTCTTT	CSARIPQREAFF
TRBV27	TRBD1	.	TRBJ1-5	TGTGCCAGCAGCGGAAGACAGGGAGGCAATCAGCCCCAGCATTTT	CASSGRQGGNQPQHF
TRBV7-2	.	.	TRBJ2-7	TGTGCCAGCAGCCTCTCCCACTCCTACGAGCAGTACTTC	CASSLSHSYEQYF
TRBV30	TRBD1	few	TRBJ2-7	TGTGCCTGGAGTAAGGGGACAGGGGGCAGTGAGCAGTACTTC	CAWSKGTGGSEQYF
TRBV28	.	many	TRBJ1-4	TGTGCCAGCGGCGGGGGGGCCGGGGATGAAAAACTGTTTTTT	CASGGGAGDEKLFF
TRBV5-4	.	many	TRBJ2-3	TGTGCCAGCAGAATGGCTAGCACAGATACGCAGTATTTT	CASRMASTDTQYF
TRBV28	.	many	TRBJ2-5	TGTGCCAGCCACCAAGGGGGTCAACAAGAGACCCAGTACTTC	CASHQGGQQETQYF
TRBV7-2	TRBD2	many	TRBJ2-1	TGTGCCAGCAGCTTATGGCTAGCGGGAGGGTCCGCCGGTATAACCTACAATGAGCAGTTCTTC	CASSLWLAGGSAGITYNEQFF
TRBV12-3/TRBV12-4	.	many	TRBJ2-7	TGTGCCAGCAGTTCCCCAGTGGCCTACGAGCAGTACTTC	CASSSPVAYEQYF
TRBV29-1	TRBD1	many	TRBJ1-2	TGCAGCGTTGTATCCGGGACAGGGGCGTTGGGCTACACCTTC	CSVVSGTGALGYTF
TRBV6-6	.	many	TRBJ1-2	TGTGCCAGCAGTTCCCTTAGACAGCCGCCACCATCCTATGGCTACACCTTC	CASSSLRQPPPSYGYTF
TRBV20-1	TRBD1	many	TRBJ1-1	TGCAGTGCTAAGGTAACAGGGGGCTTTGCACCGTCCACTGAAGCTTTCTTT	CSAKVTGGFAPSTEAFF
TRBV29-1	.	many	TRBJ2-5	TGCAGCGGCGGGCGCAGGGGGGTGAGGGAGACCCAGTACTTC	CSGGRRGVRETQYF
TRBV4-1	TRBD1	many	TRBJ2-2	TGCGCCAGCAGCCAAAACTCGGGACAGGGGGCAAACACCGGGGAGCTGTTTTTT	CASSQNSGQGANTGELFF
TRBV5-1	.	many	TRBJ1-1	TGCGCCAGCGGCTCAGGGTTGACTGAAGCTTTCTTT	CASGSGLTEAFF
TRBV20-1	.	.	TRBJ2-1	TGCAGTGCTAGTCCGGCCAGGGCAACTGAGCAGTTCTTC	CSASPARATEQFF
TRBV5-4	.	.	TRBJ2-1	TGTGCCAGCAGCTTCTTGACAGGCCGACTTAACAATGAGCAGTTCTTC	CASSFLTGRLNNEQFF
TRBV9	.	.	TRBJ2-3	TGTGCCAGCAGCGTAGAGTTCGGAGGAGATACGCAGTATTTT	CASSVEFGGDTQYF
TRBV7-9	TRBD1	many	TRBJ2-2	TGTGCCAGCAGAGGTACCGGGACAGGGCTTACCGGGGAGCTGTTTTTT	CASRGTGTGLTGELFF
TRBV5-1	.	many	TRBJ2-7	TGCGCCAGCAGCTTGGCCGGGGTGGGGATCTCCTACGAGCAGTACTTC	CASSLAGVGISYEQYF
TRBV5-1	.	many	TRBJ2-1	TGCGCCAGCAGCTGGGGGGGGGCTTCCTTCGATGAGCAGTTCTTC	CASSWGGASFDEQFF
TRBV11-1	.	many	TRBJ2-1	TGTGCCAGCAGGGATGAGAGAAGGGAGCAGTTCTTC	CASRDERREQFF
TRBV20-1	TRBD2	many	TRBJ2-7	TGCAGTGCTTCCCGACAGGACCGCGGACTAGCGGGAGTGGCACGGGACTTC	CSASRQDRGLAGVARDF
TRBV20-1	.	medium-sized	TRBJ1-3	TGCAGTGGGGAACAGGGAAACACCATATATTTT	CSGEQGNTIYF
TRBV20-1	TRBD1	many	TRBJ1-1	TGCAGTGCTACCCGGACAGGGCTGAACACTGAAGCTTTCTTT	CSATRTGLNTEAFF
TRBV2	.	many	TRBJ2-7	TGTGCCAGCAGCGGGACGATAGCGGACCACGAGCAGTACTTC	CASSGTIADHEQYF
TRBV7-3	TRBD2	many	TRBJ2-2	TGTGCCAGCAGCTGGGGACTAGCGGGAGGAACCGGGGAGCTGTTTTTT	CASSWGLAGGTGELFF
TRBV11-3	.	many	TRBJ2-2	TGTGCCAGCAGCGAACAGAACCAGGAGCTGTTTTTT	CASSEQNQELFF
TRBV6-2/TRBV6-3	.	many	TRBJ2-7	TGTGCCAGCAGTTACAGAGAATCCTACGAGCAGTACTTC	CASSYRESYEQYF
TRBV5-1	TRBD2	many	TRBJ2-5	TGCGCCAGCAGCTGGAGTAGGCTAGCGGGGGTTAGCAAAGAGACCCAGTACTTC	CASSWSRLAGVSKETQYF
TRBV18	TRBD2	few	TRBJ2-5	TGTGCCAGCTCACCATTACTAGCGCCTCAAGAGACCCAGTACTTC	CASSPLLAPQETQYF
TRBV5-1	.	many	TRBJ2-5	TGCGCCAGCAGCCCTCAGGAGGAGACCCAGTACTTC	CASSPQEETQYF
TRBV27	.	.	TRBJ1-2	TGTGCCAGCAGTTTTAGTCTGCGCTATGGCTACACCTTC	CASSFSLRYGYTF
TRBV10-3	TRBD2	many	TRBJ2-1	TGTGCCATCAGTGATCTGACTAGCGGGACAAGAATCTTC	CAISDLTSGTRIF
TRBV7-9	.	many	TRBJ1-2	TGTGCCACCATCCCTCGGAGTGGGTCAAACTATGGCTACACCTTC	CATIPRSGSNYGYTF
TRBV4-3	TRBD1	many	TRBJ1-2	TGCGCCAGCAGCCCGGACAGGGGATATGGCTACACCTTC	CASSPDRGYGYTF
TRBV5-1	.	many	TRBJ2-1	TGCGCCAGCAGCTTTGGAACGTTATCCTACAATGAGCAGTTCTTC	CASSFGTLSYNEQFF
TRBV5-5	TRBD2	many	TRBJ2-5	TGTGCCAGCAGTTGGGCTAGCGGGAGGCCGAAGACCCAGTACTTC	CASSWASGRPKTQYF
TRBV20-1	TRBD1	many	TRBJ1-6	TGCAGTGCTAGAAACAGGGGTAGCTCCTATAATTCACCCCTCCACTTT	CSARNRGSSYNSPLHF
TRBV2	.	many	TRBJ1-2	TGTGCCAGCAGTTTGGACAGACTCTATGGCTACACCTTC	CASSLDRLYGYTF
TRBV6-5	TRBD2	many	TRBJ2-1	TGTGCCAGCTGCACCGGTGGAGCGGGATCCTACAATGAGCAGTTCTTC	CASCTGGAGSYNEQFF
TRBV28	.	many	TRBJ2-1	TGTGCCAGCACCCCCGGGACACAACTCCGGAATGAGCAGTTCTTC	CASTPGTQLRNEQFF
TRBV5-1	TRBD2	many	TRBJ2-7	TGCGCCAGCAGCAGGGGACTAGCGGGCTACGAGCAGTACTTC	CASSRGLAGYEQYF
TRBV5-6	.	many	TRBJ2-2	TGTGCCAGCAGCTTGGATATGTGGGGAGCGAACACCGGGGAGCTGTTTTTT	CASSLDMWGANTGELFF
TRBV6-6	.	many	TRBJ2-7	TGTGCCGCCCGGGAAGAAACCTACGAGCAGTACTTC	CAAREETYEQYF